Listed below are T cell receptor beta chains from one sample, sequenced in a study of cytomegalovirus exposure and HLA in healthy donors. TCRdb keeps only in-frame clones here, not all; method: immunoSEQ multiplex PCR. Altogether roughly 100,000 clones are present, around 80% being singletons, with the ten largest covering about 5.7%. Source material: PBMCs. The origin of the receptors is a male donor in good health and CMV-seronegative. Each CDR3 is given with its conserved first and last residue. D genes are given only for firm matches. Only some rows state a clone size, as once, few, many or a class for expanded clones.

abundance	d_gene	v_gene	j_gene	CDR3nt	CDR3aa
-	-	TRBV7-2	TRBJ2-1	TGTGCCAGCTCTGCCTCGAGCTCCTACAATGAGCAGTTCTTC	CASSASSSYNEQFF
-	TRBD2	TRBV7-2	TRBJ2-7	TGTGCCAGCACCCTGTCGGGGGGACGTTCCTACGAGCAGTACTTC	CASTLSGGRSYEQYF
-	-	TRBV27	TRBJ1-5	TGTGCCAGCAGTTTTTCGGTTAGCAATCAGCCCCAGCATTTT	CASSFSVSNQPQHF
-	TRBD1	TRBV23-1	TRBJ1-1	TGCGCCAGCAGTATGTTTTGGACAGGAAAACCCAGGGACACTGAAGCTTTCTTT	CASSMFWTGKPRDTEAFF
-	TRBD2	TRBV5-8	TRBJ2-7	TGTGCCAGCAGCCAGGGACTAGCGGGGGAGGCCTACGAGCAGTACTTC	CASSQGLAGEAYEQYF
-	TRBD2	TRBV6-1	TRBJ2-1	TGTGCCAGCATCCCGGGGCTAGCGGGGTACAATGAGCAGTTCTTC	CASIPGLAGYNEQFF
-	TRBD1	TRBV4-1	TRBJ1-2	TGCGCCAGCAGCCAAGCCGGACAGGGGAGCTATGGCTACACCTTC	CASSQAGQGSYGYTF
-	TRBD1	TRBV29-1	TRBJ2-7	TGCAGCGTTGTTCCAGGGGGCTCTATCTCCTACGAGCAGTACTTC	CSVVPGGSISYEQYF
once	TRBD2	TRBV30	TRBJ2-1	TGTGCCTGGAGCCCCGGAGCTAGCGGGGTCGATGAGCAGTTCTTC	CAWSPGASGVDEQFF
once	-	TRBV19	TRBJ2-2	TGTGCCAGTAGTATAGTGGAAAGACTAGTGTCGCCCGGGGAGCTGTTTTTT	CASSIVERLVSPGELFF
-	TRBD1	TRBV9	TRBJ1-6	TGTGCCAGCAGCCCAGGGGGCAGGAATTCACCCCTCCACTTT	CASSPGGRNSPLHF
-	TRBD1	TRBV19	TRBJ2-7	TGTGCCAGTAGTCACAGGGGCAACGAGCAGTACTTC	CASSHRGNEQYF
-	TRBD1	TRBV10-1	TRBJ1-5	TGCGCCAGCTCGCGGCCTACAGGGGGGGAGCCCCAGCATTTT	CASSRPTGGEPQHF
few	-	TRBV7-2	TRBJ2-1	TGTGCCAGCAGCCTTTTTAGCGTAACCTACAATGAGCAGTTCTTC	CASSLFSVTYNEQFF
-	TRBD2	TRBV7-3	TRBJ2-5	TGTGCCAGCAGCTTCGGTAGCGGGAGGGCCAGAGAGACCCAGTACTTC	CASSFGSGRARETQYF
-	TRBD2	TRBV4-3	TRBJ2-1	TGCGCCAGCAGCCAAGGGACTAGCGGGAGAAAGTTCTTC	CASSQGTSGRKFF
-	TRBD2	TRBV10-1	TRBJ2-3	TGCGCCAGCAGTGTGGCGGGAGGGCTTACAGATACGCAGTATTTT	CASSVAGGLTDTQYF
once	TRBD2	TRBV29-1	TRBJ2-3	TGCAGCGTCGTTAGGACTAGCGGGGAAGATACGCAGTATTTT	CSVVRTSGEDTQYF
-	-	TRBV7-2	TRBJ2-3	TGTGCCAGCAGCTTAAGGTCCGGGCAGCAGGGTACGCAGTATTTT	CASSLRSGQQGTQYF
-	-	TRBV10-2	TRBJ1-5	TGCGCCAGCAGGGGGCCTGGCAATCAGCCCCAGCATTTT	CASRGPGNQPQHF
-	TRBD1	TRBV27	TRBJ2-7	TGTGCCAGCAGTCACGGACAGGGCTACGAGCAGTACTTC	CASSHGQGYEQYF
once	TRBD1	TRBV29-1	TRBJ1-1	TGCAGCGTTCCCCCGGGACAGGGGATGAACACTGAAGCTTTCTTT	CSVPPGQGMNTEAFF
-	-	TRBV27	TRBJ2-7	TGTGCCAGCAGTTTATCTTGGGGCGGTGACGAGCAGTACTTC	CASSLSWGGDEQYF
-	-	TRBV15	TRBJ2-3	TGTGCCACCAGCGTGGGGCTGAACACAGATACGCAGTATTTT	CATSVGLNTDTQYF
-	-	TRBV4-2	TRBJ2-1	TGTGCCAGCAGCCAAGATCGGGGGTTAGCATCCAATGAGCAGTTCTTC	CASSQDRGLASNEQFF
-	TRBD2	TRBV27	TRBJ2-1	TGTGCCAGCAGTTTATTCTCCCTTGGCTCAACGGGAGGCTCGAATGAGCAGTTCTTC	CASSLFSLGSTGGSNEQFF